This entry features one T cell receptor beta chain sequence. This sample stems from a study of control samples from healthy donors and cancer patients. With 5 bases clipped from V and 10 bases from J, the junction kept 22 bases outside the gene matches. The CDR3 is 19 residues long. In germline, CDR1 is MNHEY, CDR2 SVGEGT. Using immunoSEQ multiplex PCR, the repertoire was profiled, and TCRdb retains in-frame clones only, with some absent. The sample has a few hundred thousand clones, 80% to 95% seen once. This TCR was sampled from a man aged 40-55 years with head and neck cancer. The V call is TRBV6-2 or TRBV6-3, the J call TRBJ1-6; TRBD1 aligns across 8 bases. The sample consisted of PBMCs. Here the CDR3 DNA reads TGTGCCAGCAGTCATACCCGGGAACCGACAGGGGCTCTGAGGTCACCCCTCCACTTT. It is translated as CASSHTREPTGALRSPLHF.